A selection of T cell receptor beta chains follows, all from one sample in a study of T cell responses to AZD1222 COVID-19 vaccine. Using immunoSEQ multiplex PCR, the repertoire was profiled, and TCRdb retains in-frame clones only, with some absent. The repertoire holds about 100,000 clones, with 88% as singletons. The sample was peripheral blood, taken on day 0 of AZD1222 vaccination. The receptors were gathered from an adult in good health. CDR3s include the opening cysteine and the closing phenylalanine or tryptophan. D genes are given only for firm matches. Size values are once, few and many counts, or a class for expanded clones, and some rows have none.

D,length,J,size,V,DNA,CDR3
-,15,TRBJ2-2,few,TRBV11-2,TGTGCCAGCAGCTTAGGGGCTTCGAACACCGGGGAGCTGTTTTTT,CASSLGASNTGELFF
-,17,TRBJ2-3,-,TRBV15,TGTGCCACCAGCAGAGTTAGGGTAGCCTTCAGCACAGATACGCAGTATTTT,CATSRVRVAFSTDTQYF
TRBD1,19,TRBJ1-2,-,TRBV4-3,TGCGCCAGCAGCCAAGATCTGGAGGACAGGACGGGGCCCCGAGGAGGCTACACCTTC,CASSQDLEDRTGPRGGYTF
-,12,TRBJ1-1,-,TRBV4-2,TGTGCCAGCAGCCATCCCCAATTGGGGGCTTTCTTT,CASSHPQLGAFF
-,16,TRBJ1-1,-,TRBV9,TGTGCCAGCAGCCCCGCCGGCGCACTTCCCAGGACTGAAGCTTTCTTT,CASSPAGALPRTEAFF
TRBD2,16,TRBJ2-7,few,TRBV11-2,TGTGCCAGCAGCCCGACCAGCGGGAGTCCGAGCTACGAGCAGTACTTC,CASSPTSGSPSYEQYF
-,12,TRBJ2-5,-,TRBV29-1,TGCAGCGTTGAAGAGGACATTATTCGCCAGTACTTC,CSVEEDIIRQYF
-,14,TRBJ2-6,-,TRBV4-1,TGCGCCAGCAGCCAAGGATTTGGGGCCAACGTCCTGACTTTC,CASSQGFGANVLTF
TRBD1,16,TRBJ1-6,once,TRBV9,TGTGCCAGCAGCCCAGGGGACAGCTCCTATAATTCACCCCTCCACTTT,CASSPGDSSYNSPLHF
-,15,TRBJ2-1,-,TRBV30,TGTGCCTGGAGTCCCCCGGGACTCAAAGACAATGAGCAGTTCTTC,CAWSPPGLKDNEQFF
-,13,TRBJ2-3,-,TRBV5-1,TGCGCCAGCAGCTTGGGGGACACAGATACGCAGTATTTT,CASSLGDTDTQYF
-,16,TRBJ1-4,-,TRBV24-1,TGTGCCACCAGTGATACGACAGCTTCTTCTCATGAAAAACTGTTTTTT,CATSDTTASSHEKLFF
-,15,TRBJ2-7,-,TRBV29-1,TGCAGCATCGCCACCCCCGGGACGTTATCCTACGAGCAGTACTTC,CSIATPGTLSYEQYF
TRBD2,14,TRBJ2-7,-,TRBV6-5,TGTGCCAGCAGCCTGACTAGCGGGAGGAGGGAGCAGTACTTC,CASSLTSGRREQYF
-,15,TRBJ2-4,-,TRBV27,TGTGCCAGCAGTCCGGCAAGCGGGTTTAACGACATTCAGTACTTC,CASSPASGFNDIQYF
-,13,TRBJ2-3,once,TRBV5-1,TGCGCCAGCAGCGATACAAGCACAGATACGCAGTATTTT,CASSDTSTDTQYF
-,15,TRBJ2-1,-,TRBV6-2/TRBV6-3,TGTGCCAGCAGTTACACCGGCGGGACGTACAATGAGCAGTTCTTC,CASSYTGGTYNEQFF
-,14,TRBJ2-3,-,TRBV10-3,TGTGCCATCAAAGGGGCTTTTAGCACAGATACGCAGTATTTT,CAIKGAFSTDTQYF
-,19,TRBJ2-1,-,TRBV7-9,TGTGCCAGCAGCTTGTATAGGTTCGCGGTAGAATCGGGCCTCAATGAGCAGTTCTTC,CASSLYRFAVESGLNEQFF
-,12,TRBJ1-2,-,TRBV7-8,TGTGCCAGCAGCGGCGTACGCTATGGCTACACCTTC,CASSGVRYGYTF
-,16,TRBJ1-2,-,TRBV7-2,TGTGCCAGCAGCTTAGCCTGGCGGGGTAATAACTATGGCTACACCTTC,CASSLAWRGNNYGYTF
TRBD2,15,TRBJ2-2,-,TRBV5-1,TGCGCCAGCAGCGATAGCGGGGAACTCACCGGGGAGCTGTTTTTT,CASSDSGELTGELFF
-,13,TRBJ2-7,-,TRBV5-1,TGCGCCAGCAGCCCAGGGACTCGGCGTGAGCAGTACTTC,CASSPGTRREQYF
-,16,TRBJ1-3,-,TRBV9,TGTGCCAGCAGCGTAGCTTCTACAGGGTATGGAAACACCATATATTTT,CASSVASTGYGNTIYF
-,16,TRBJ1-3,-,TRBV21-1,TGTGCCAGCAGCAAAAAGGACAGCCACTCTGGAAACACCATATATTTT,CASSKKDSHSGNTIYF
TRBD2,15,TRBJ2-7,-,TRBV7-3,TGTGCCAGCAGCTTAGCGGGAGGCCCGACCTACGAGCAGTACTTC,CASSLAGGPTYEQYF
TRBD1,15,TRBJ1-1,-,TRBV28,TGTGCCAGCAGTTTACCCGGACAGGTTGGCACTGAAGCTTTCTTT,CASSLPGQVGTEAFF
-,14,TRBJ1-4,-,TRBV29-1,TGCAGCGTTGAGGACAGTGCAACTAATGAAAAACTGTTTTTT,CSVEDSATNEKLFF
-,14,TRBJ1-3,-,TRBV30,TGTGCCTGGGGGGACATATACTCTGGAAACACCATATATTTT,CAWGDIYSGNTIYF
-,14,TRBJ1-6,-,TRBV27,TGTGCCAGCAGCCCGGACCGGTCCAATTCACCCCTCCACTTT,CASSPDRSNSPLHF
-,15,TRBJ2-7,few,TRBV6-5,TGTGCCAGCAGTTACTCGAGGACTGCAAGTGGCGAGCAGTACTTC,CASSYSRTASGEQYF
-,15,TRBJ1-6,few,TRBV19,TGTGCCAGTAGTGTACAAGGCGATTTGAATTCACCCCTCCACTTT,CASSVQGDLNSPLHF
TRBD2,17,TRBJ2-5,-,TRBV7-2,TGTGCCAGCAGCTTATCAGCGTGGACTAGCGGGGAAGAGACCCAGTACTTC,CASSLSAWTSGEETQYF
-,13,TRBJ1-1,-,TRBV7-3,TGTGCCAGCAGCTCTTACCTGAACACTGAAGCTTTCTTT,CASSSYLNTEAFF
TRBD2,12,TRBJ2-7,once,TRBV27,TGTGCCAGCGGGGGGGAGACAGCCAGGCAGTACTTC,CASGGETARQYF
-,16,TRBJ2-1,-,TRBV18,TGTGCCAGCTCACCACCGAACGGGAGATTCGTCAATGAGCAGTTCTTC,CASSPPNGRFVNEQFF
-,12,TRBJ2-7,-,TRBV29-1,TGCAGCGTCCGACAGAGCTCCTACGAGCAGTACTTC,CSVRQSSYEQYF
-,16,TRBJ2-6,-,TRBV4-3,TGCGCCAGCAGCCCATCGTGGGGGTCTGGGGCCAACGTCCTGACTTTC,CASSPSWGSGANVLTF
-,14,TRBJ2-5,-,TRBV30,TGTGCCTGGAGTGTACCGGGGGCCGTGAAGACCCAGTACTTC,CAWSVPGAVKTQYF
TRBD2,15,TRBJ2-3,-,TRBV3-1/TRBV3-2,TGTGCCAGCAGCCCGGGACTAGCTAGTGGAGATACGCAGTATTTT,CASSPGLASGDTQYF
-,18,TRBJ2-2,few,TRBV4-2,TGTGCCAGCAGCCAACGGGCGTCGGGGACGATGAACACCGGGGAGCTGTTTTTT,CASSQRASGTMNTGELFF
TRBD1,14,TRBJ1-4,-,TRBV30,TGTGCCTGGAGCGGGGGGGACAGGAGAGAAAAACTGTTTTTT,CAWSGGDRREKLFF
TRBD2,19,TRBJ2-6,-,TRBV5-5,TGTGCCAGCAGCTCGGGGACTAGCGGGATCCGCTCTGGGGCCAACGTCCTGACTTTC,CASSSGTSGIRSGANVLTF
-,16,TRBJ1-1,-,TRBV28,TGTGCCAGCGACGGTGGGCCAGTCTTTGAGAAAGCTGAAGCTTTCTTT,CASDGGPVFEKAEAFF
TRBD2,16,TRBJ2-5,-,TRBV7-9,TGTGCCAGCAGCCCGGGACTAGCGGGAGCAGCGGAGACCCAGTACTTC,CASSPGLAGAAETQYF
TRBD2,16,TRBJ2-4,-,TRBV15,TGTGCCACCAGCCGCGAAGTCCTAGCGGGGTCAGAGATTCAGTACTTC,CATSREVLAGSEIQYF
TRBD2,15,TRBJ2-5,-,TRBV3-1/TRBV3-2,TGTGCCAGCAGCCAGGCGCAGGGAGGGGTAGAGACCCAGTACTTC,CASSQAQGGVETQYF
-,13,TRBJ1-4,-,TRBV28,TGTGCCAGCAGTTTATTCCTCGGTGAAAAACTGTTTTTT,CASSLFLGEKLFF
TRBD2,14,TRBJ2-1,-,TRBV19,TGTGCCAGTAATAGCGGGAGGACCTACAATGAGCAGTTCTTC,CASNSGRTYNEQFF
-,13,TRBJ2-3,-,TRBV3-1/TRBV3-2,TGTGCCAGCAGCCAAGATAGGAGGTGGGGGAAGTATTTT,CASSQDRRWGKYF